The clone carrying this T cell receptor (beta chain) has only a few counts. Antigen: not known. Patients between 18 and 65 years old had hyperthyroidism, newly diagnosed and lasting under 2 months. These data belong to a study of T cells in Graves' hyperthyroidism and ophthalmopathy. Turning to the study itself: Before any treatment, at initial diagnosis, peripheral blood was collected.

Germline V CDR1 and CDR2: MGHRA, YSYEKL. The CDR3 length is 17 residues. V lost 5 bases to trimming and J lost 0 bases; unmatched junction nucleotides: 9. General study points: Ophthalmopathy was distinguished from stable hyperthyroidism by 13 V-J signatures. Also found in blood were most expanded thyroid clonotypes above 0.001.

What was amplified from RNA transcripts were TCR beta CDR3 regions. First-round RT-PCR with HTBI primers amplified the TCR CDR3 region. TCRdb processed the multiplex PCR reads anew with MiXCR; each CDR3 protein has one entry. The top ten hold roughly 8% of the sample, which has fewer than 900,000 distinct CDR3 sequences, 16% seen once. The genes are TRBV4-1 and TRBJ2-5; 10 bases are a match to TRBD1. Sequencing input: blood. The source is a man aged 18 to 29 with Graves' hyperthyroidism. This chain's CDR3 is CASSSRPGTGDQETQYF. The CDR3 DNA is TGCGCCAGCAGCTCGCGTCCCGGGACAGGGGACCAAGAGACCCAGTACTTC.